A single sample is the source of the 20 T cell receptor beta chains below, sequenced in a study of cytomegalovirus exposure and HLA in healthy donors. Vbeta (60) and Jbeta (13) primers were used in the PCR. Profiled with immunoSEQ multiplex PCR; TCRdb holds only in-frame clones, not every one. Here the sample spans hundreds of thousands of clones, 85% to 90% being singletons. Sequenced: PBMCs. These receptor sequences come from a woman aged 18-29 years in good health and CMV-seronegative.

The J gene is TRBJ2-1, the V gene TRBV4-3, with 7 bases lining up with TRBD2. CDR3 length: 16 residues. Germline lookup yields CDR1 LGHNA and CDR2 YSLEER. Trimming at V came to 0 bases and at J to 6 bases, leaving 8 bases not matched to a gene. CDR3 residues: CASSQDYSGRGNEQFF. Written as DNA, the CDR3 is TGCGCCAGCAGCCAAGACTATAGCGGGCGGGGCAATGAGCAGTTCTTC.

This clone came up a few times. The chain couples TRBV11-2 to TRBJ1-2; D remains ambiguous. The CDR3 runs 11 residues. CDR1 SGHAT and CDR2 FQNNGV come from the germline V gene. V dropped 5 bases and J dropped 8 bases, with 9 bases sitting between them. CDR3 region: CASSLSTGYTF. CDR3 in DNA: TGTGCCAGCAGCCTAAGTACGGGCTACACCTTC.

The V gene is TRBV27, the J gene TRBJ1-5, with D possibly matching TRBD1 (6 bases). V was pared by 5 bases and J by 5 bases, with 16 bases between. The CDR3 spans 15 residues. CDR1 is MNHEY and CDR2 is SMNVEV in the germline V gene (reference sequence). The CDR3 reads CASSKGQKGDQPQHF. CDR3 coding DNA: TGTGCCAGCAGTAAAGGACAGAAGGGCGATCAGCCCCAGCATTTT.

This clone was observed once. This rearrangement joins TRBV4-1 to TRBJ2-1; 10 nucleotides align to TRBD1. Germline lookup yields CDR1 MGHRA and CDR2 YSYEKL. V was pared by 0 bases and J by 0 bases, with 11 bases of the junction left unmatched. The CDR3 consists of 20 residues. The CDR3 reads CASSQDWGQGRLSSYNEQFF. The CDR3 bases are TGCGCCAGCAGCCAAGATTGGGGACAGGGGCGATTAAGCTCCTACAATGAGCAGTTCTTC.

The chain joins TRBV5-1 to TRBJ2-2, with D tentatively TRBD2 (6 bases). This CDR3 has 16 amino acids. Germline V lookup: CDR1 SGHRS, CDR2 YFSETQ. Between the trimmed V and J ends, which lost 1 base and 4 bases, there was a span of 14 bases. The CDR3 sequence is CASSLFREMSTGELFF. The CDR3 DNA reads as TGCGCCAGCAGCTTGTTTCGGGAGATGAGCACCGGGGAGCTGTTTTTT.

V gene TRBV29-1 combines with J gene TRBJ2-7, with 7 bases that match TRBD1. Germline V gene data show CDR1 as SQVTM and CDR2 as ANQGSEA. J was trimmed by 1 base and V by 2 bases; bases with no gene match: 8. The CDR3 loop spans 15 amino acids. The CDR3 here is CSVEISRQGSYEQYF. The DNA of the CDR3 is TGCAGCGTTGAAATATCTCGACAGGGTTCCTACGAGCAGTACTTC.

The genes are TRBV7-2 and TRBJ1-2, with 10 bases matching TRBD1. Trimming cost V 4 bases and J 8 bases; bases outside gene matches: 13. Germline CDR1 and CDR2: SGHTA and FQGNSA. CDR3 length: 16 residues. In DNA form, the CDR3 reads TGTGCCAGCAGCTCCCGAGCCGGGACAGGGGTGGCCGGCTACACCTTC. Its protein product is CASSSRAGTGVAGYTF.

A single count supports this clone. The DNA for the CDR3 is TGTGCCAGCAGCTTTTACCCCCCAGGGCAAAGGGAGCAGTACTTC. Protein product: CASSFYPPGQREQYF. The chain uses TRBV5-6 and TRBJ2-7; D possibly corresponds to TRBD1 (5 bases). The length of the CDR3 is 15 residues. Trimming took off 2 bases at V and 7 bases at J, with 19 bases between the two ends. The germline CDR1 and CDR2 sequences are SGHDT and YYEEEE.

This rearrangement joins TRBV5-1 to TRBJ1-6; no clear D gene. The germline V gene has CDR1 SGHRS and CDR2 YFSETQ. CDR3 length: 13 residues. V lost 0 bases and J 10 bases, leaving 8 bases between the germline ends. CDR3: CASSLGTESPLHF. The CDR3 bases are TGCGCCAGCAGCTTGGGGACTGAATCACCCCTCCACTTT.

The chain combines TRBV4-3 with TRBJ2-7; TRBD2 matches at 14 bases. The CDR3 consists of 16 residues. Germline trimming cut 1 base from V and 6 bases from J; bases unmatched to any gene: 5. The V gene's germline CDR1 is LGHNA and CDR2 YSLEER. The CDR3 nucleotides are TGCGCCAGCAGCCAAGCACCGGGACTAGCGGGAGTCGAGCAGTACTTC. It encodes CASSQAPGLAGVEQYF.

The chain uses TRBV30 and TRBJ1-5; 7 bases fit TRBD1. Germline-derived CDR1 and CDR2 are GTSNPN and SVGIG (reference sequence). The CDR3 sequence is 12 residues long. V lost 8 bases and J lost 3; bases outside the gene matches: 4. The CDR3, as DNA: TGTGCCGGGACAGAGGACAATCAGCCCCAGCATTTT. Its protein is CAGTEDNQPQHF.

V and J are TRBV6-1 and TRBJ1-5, with 8 bases aligning to TRBD1. Germline V gene lookup returns CDR1 MNHNS and CDR2 SASEGT. Trimming at V came to 4 bases and at J to 0 bases, leaving 5 bases not matched to a gene. The CDR3 has 16 amino acids. The CDR3 sequence is CASSVGTGLSNQPQHF. As DNA, the CDR3 is TGTGCCAGCAGTGTCGGGACAGGACTTAGCAATCAGCCCCAGCATTTT.

V and J are TRBV14 and TRBJ1-2; weak D call: TRBD1 (5 bases). Trimming took 5 bases from V and 7 from J, leaving 11 bases between them. The CDR3 loop spans 12 amino acids. Per germline, CDR1 SGHDN and CDR2 FVKESK. CDR3 residues: CASSKGNTGYTF. CDR3 sequence (DNA): TGTGCCAGCAGCAAGGGGAATACTGGCTACACCTTC. The variable domain in full, completed from reference TRBV14 and TRBJ1-2, reads EAGVTQFPSHSVIEKGQTVTLRCDPISGHDNLYWYRRVMGKEIKFLLHFVKESKQDESGMPNNRFLAERTGGTYSTLKVQPAELEDSGVYFCASSKGNTGYTFGSGTRLTVV.

The genes are TRBV7-3 and TRBJ2-1, with D possibly TRBD2 on 5 matching bases. V lost 5 bases and J 1 base, leaving 12 bases between the germline ends. Germline CDR1 is SGHTA and CDR2 is FQGTGA. This CDR3 is built from 15 residues. In DNA, the CDR3 is TGTGCCAGCAGCGTACTAGATGGGTCCTACAATGAGCAGTTCTTC. Its translation is CASSVLDGSYNEQFF.

The rearrangement uses TRBV5-3 and TRBJ2-6; TRBD1 matches at 7 bases. TRBV5-3 is noted as an ORF with a role that remains uncertain. After removal of 8 bases from V and 2 bases from J, the junction contained 4 bases not matched to a gene. The CDR3 consists of 14 residues. CDR3 nucleotide sequence: TGTGCCAGGTCTACAGGGGCTGGGGCCAACGTCCTGACTTTC. The encoded protein is CARSTGAGANVLTF.

The J gene is TRBJ2-7, the V gene TRBV6-1; D is uncertain. The V gene's germline CDR1 is MNHNS and CDR2 SASEGT. The CDR3 contains 14 residues. Between the trimmed V and J ends, which lost 7 bases and 0 bases, there was a span of 13 bases. For the CDR3, the DNA is TGTGCCAGCAATTGGCGGCAGAACTCCTACGAGCAGTACTTC. This encodes CASNWRQNSYEQYF.

The genes are TRBV9 and TRBJ2-3; a possible D gene is TRBD1 (5 bases). Trimming stripped 5 bases from V and 0 bases from J, with 10 bases between. CDR3 length equals 14 residues. Germline CDR1 is SGDLS and CDR2 is YYNGEE. The CDR3, as DNA: TGTGCCAGCAGGGGGCCTTCTAGCACAGATACGCAGTATTTT. Protein product: CASRGPSSTDTQYF. The full variable domain, rest sourced from reference TRBV9 and TRBJ2-3, is DSGVTQTPKHLITATGQRVTLRCSPRSGDLSVYWYQQSLDQGLQFLIQYYNGEERAKGNILERFSAQQFPDLHSELNLSSLELGDSALYFCASRGPSSTDTQYFGPGTRLTVL.

In the case of this clone: An end of the junction does not agree with germline; a read error may underlie this. This chain connects TRBV7-9 to TRBJ1-1; TRBD1 is a possible D gene (5 bases). The germline CDR1 and CDR2 sequences are SEHNR and FQNEAQ (reference sequence). The CDR3 totals 10 residues. Written as DNA, the CDR3 is TGTGCCAGCAGCCCCCACGCAGGGATGTTT. Encoded protein: CASSPHAGMF.

The chain carries TRBV14 and TRBJ1-2, with TRBD1 matching over 7 bases. The CDR3 runs 15 residues. Germline V gives CDR1 SGHDN, CDR2 FVKESK. V trimming: 1 base; J trimming: 5 bases; junction bases outside the gene matches: 7. CDR3: CASSQAGTASYGYTF. In DNA form, the CDR3 reads TGTGCCAGCAGCCAAGCGGGGACAGCTTCATATGGCTACACCTTC.

This clone has just a few counts. The rearrangement uses TRBV9 and TRBJ1-2; D perhaps matches TRBD1 (6 bases). There are 13 residues in the CDR3. The V and J ends lost 4 bases and 2 bases respectively, with 9 bases between them. Per the germline V gene, CDR1 is SGDLS and CDR2 is YYNGEE. DNA of the CDR3: TGTGCCAGCAGCAAAACAGGGAACTATGGCTACACCTTC. Protein sequence: CASSKTGNYGYTF.